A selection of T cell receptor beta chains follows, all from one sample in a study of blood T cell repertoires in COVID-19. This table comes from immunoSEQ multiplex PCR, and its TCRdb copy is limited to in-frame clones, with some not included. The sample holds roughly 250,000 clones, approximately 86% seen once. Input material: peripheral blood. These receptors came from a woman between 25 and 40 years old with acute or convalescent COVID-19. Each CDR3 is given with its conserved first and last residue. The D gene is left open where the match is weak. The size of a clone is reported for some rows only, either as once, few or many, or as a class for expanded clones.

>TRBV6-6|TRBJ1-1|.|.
TGTGCCAGCAGTTACTACGGACAAAACACTGAAGCTTTCTTT
CASSYYGQNTEAFF
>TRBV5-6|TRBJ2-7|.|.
TGTGCCAGCAGCCGACCGGGAGGACAGTTATACGAGCAGTACTTC
CASSRPGGQLYEQYF
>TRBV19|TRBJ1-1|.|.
TGTGCCAGTAGGGGGCCGTTGGGCTCGGCTTTCTTT
CASRGPLGSAFF
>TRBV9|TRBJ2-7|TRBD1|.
TGTGCCAGCAGCCCTGGGGACAGTCGATACGAGCAGTACTTC
CASSPGDSRYEQYF
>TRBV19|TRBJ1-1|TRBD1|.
TGTGCCAGTAGGGGCGGACAGGCGGAGACTGAAGCTTTCTTT
CASRGGQAETEAFF
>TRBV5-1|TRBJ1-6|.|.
TGCGCCAGCAGCTTGGGCCCGGACATGAATTCACCCCTCCACTTT
CASSLGPDMNSPLHF
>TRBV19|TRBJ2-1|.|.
TGTGCCAGTAGTACACCAGGTAGACAACCCTACAATGAGCAGTTCTTC
CASSTPGRQPYNEQFF
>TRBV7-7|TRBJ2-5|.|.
TGTGCTAGCAGCTTCAACAGTGACCAAGAGACCCAGTACTTC
CASSFNSDQETQYF
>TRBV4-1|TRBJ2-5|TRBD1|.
TGCGCCAGCAGCCAAGAAGGACAGGGTCCCGAGACCCAGTACTTC
CASSQEGQGPETQYF
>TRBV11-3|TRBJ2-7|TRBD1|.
TGTGCCAGCAGCTTAGGCCTACAGGGGAGCTACGAGCAGTACTTC
CASSLGLQGSYEQYF
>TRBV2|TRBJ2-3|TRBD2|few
TGTGCCAGCAGTGATCTCGGGACTAGCGGGGCCCCGCGGGAAGATACGCAGTATTTT
CASSDLGTSGAPREDTQYF
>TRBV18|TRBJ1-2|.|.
TGTGCCAGCTCACCAGGACAGCTCCGGGTCTATGGCTACACCTTC
CASSPGQLRVYGYTF
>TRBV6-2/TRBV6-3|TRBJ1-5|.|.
TGTGCCAGCAGTTTCAGGGATAGCAATCAGCCCCAGCATTTT
CASSFRDSNQPQHF
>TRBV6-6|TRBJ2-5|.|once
TGTGCCAGCAGTTACGGGCTTCCGCCACGAGAGACCCAGTACTTC
CASSYGLPPRETQYF
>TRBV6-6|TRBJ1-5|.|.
TGTGCCAGCAGTGACCTGAGCGGGGGCAATCAGCCCCAGCATTTT
CASSDLSGGNQPQHF
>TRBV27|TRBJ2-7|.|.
TGTGCCAGCAGTTTATCTTCGACAGTGTGGCCTTCCGAGCAGTACTTC
CASSLSSTVWPSEQYF
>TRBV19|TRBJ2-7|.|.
TGTGCCAGTAGTACAATCCGGGACATCGAGCAGTACTTC
CASSTIRDIEQYF
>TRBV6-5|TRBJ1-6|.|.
TGTGCCAGCAGTTCGATAGATTCACCCCTCCACTTT
CASSSIDSPLHF
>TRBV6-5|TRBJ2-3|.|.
TGTGCCAGCAGTTCAAACCGGGTGACAGATACGCAGTATTTT
CASSSNRVTDTQYF
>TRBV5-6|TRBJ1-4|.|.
TGTGCCAGCAGCTTTCGGGCTAATGAAAAACTGTTTTTT
CASSFRANEKLFF
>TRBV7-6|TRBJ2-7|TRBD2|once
TGTGCCAGCAGCCTGACTAGCGGGACCCGCGAGCAGTACTTC
CASSLTSGTREQYF
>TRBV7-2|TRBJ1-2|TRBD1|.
TGTGCCAGCAGCTTAGGACCGAGACAGGGTAACTATGGCTACACCTTC
CASSLGPRQGNYGYTF
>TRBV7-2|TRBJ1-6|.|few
TGTGCCAGCAGCAAGCCCCTTAATTCACCCCTCCACTTT
CASSKPLNSPLHF
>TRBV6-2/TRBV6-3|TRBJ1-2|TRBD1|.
TGTGCCAGCAGTCTAATAACCGGGACAGCAAACTATGGCTACACCTTC
CASSLITGTANYGYTF
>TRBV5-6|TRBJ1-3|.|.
TGTGCCAGCAGCTTGGGCGGGCTCCCTGGAAACACCATATATTTT
CASSLGGLPGNTIYF
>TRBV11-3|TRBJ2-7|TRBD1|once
TGTGCCAGCAGCTCGCCTGGACAGGTCCACGAGCAGTACTTC
CASSSPGQVHEQYF
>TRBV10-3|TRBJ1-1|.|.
TGTGCCATCAGGGACCTTGGGGCCAACACTGAAGCTTTCTTT
CAIRDLGANTEAFF
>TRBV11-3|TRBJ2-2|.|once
TGTGCCAGCAGCTACGTCCGGGGAGCCGGGGAGCTGTTTTTT
CASSYVRGAGELFF
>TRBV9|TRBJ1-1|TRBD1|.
TGTGCCAGCAGATCGGACAGGGGAAGGCTCACTGAAGCTTTCTTT
CASRSDRGRLTEAFF
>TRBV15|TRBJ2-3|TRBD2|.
TGTGCCACCAGCATACCTCTAGCGGGTAGCACAGATACGCAGTATTTT
CATSIPLAGSTDTQYF
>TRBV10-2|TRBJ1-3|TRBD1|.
TGCGCCAGCAGTAAAACAGGGGTCGGAAACACCATATATTTT
CASSKTGVGNTIYF
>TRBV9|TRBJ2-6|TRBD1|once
TGTGCCAGCAGCGCCAGCCCGGGACAGGGGGCTGTTGGGGCCAACGTCCTGACTTTC
CASSASPGQGAVGANVLTF
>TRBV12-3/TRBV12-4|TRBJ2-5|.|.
TGTGCCAGCAGTCCCACGGGGGAGACCCAGTACTTC
CASSPTGETQYF
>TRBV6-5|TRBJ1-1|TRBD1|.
TGTGCCAGCAGCCTAGGGGGCCTCCCTGAAGCTTTCTTT
CASSLGGLPEAFF
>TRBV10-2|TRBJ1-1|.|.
TGCGCCAGCAGTTCGAACGGAGCTTTCTTT
CASSSNGAFF
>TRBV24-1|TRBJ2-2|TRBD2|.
TGTGCCACCAGTGATTTGACTAGCGACACCGGGGAGCTGTTTTTT
CATSDLTSDTGELFF
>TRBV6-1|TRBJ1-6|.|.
TGTGCCAGCAGTGAAGTCCCGGTGAATTCGGGTTCACCCCTCCACTTT
CASSEVPVNSGSPLHF
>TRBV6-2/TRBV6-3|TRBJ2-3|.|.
TGTGCCAGCAGTTACGGACACCACACAGATACGCAGTATTTT
CASSYGHHTDTQYF
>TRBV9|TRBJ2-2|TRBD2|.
TGTGCCAGCAGCGTTCTAGCGGGAGAGTTAACCGGGGAGCTGTTTTTT
CASSVLAGELTGELFF
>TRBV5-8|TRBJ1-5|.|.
TGTGCCAGCAGGGGCGAGGGTATCCGCAATCAGCCCCAGCATTTT
CASRGEGIRNQPQHF
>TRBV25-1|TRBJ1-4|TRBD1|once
TGTGCCAGCAGTGACCAAGGGGGCTTTATTGAAAAACTGTTTTTT
CASSDQGGFIEKLFF
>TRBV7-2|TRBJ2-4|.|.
TGTGCCAGCAGCTTAGCAGGGGTACGAAACATTCAGTACTTC
CASSLAGVRNIQYF
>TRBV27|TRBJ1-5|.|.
TGTGCCAGCAGTTTCAGGGGAAGTACCCAGCCCCAGCATTTT
CASSFRGSTQPQHF